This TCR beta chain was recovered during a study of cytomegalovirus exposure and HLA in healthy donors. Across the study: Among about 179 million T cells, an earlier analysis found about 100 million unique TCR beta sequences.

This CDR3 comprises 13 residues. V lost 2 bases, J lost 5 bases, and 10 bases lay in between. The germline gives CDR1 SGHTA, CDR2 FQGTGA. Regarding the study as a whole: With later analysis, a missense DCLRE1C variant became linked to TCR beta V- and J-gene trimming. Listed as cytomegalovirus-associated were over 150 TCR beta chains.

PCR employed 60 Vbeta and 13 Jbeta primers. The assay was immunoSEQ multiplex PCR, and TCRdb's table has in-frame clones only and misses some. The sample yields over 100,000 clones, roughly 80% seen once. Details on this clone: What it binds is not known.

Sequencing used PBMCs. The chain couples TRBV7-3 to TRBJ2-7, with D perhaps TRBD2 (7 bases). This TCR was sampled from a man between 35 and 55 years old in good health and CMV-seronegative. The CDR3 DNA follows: TGTGCCAGCAGCTTAGGCGGGGGCCACGAGCAGTACTTC. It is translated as CASSLGGGHEQYF.